A selection of T cell receptor beta chains follows, all from one sample in a study of cytomegalovirus exposure and HLA in healthy donors. Sequenced by immunoSEQ multiplex PCR; TCRdb stores in-frame clones only, minus some. The table records about 140,000 clones, over 80% of them present only once. The specimen was PBMCs. All receptors come from a female donor in good health and CMV-seronegative. CDR3s include the opening cysteine and the closing phenylalanine or tryptophan. D genes are given only for firm matches. Not every row has a clone size; where given, it reads once, few, many or a size class.

>TRBD1|once|TRBJ1-4|TRBV6-1|15
CASSDPTGPNEKLFF
TGTGCCAGCAGTGATCCGACAGGGCCAAATGAAAAACTGTTTTTT
>TRBD2|NA|TRBJ2-5|TRBV4-1|16
CASSLRVAGVQETQYF
TGCGCCAGCAGCCTGCGCGTAGCGGGAGTCCAAGAGACCCAGTACTTC
>NA|NA|TRBJ2-5|TRBV5-4|14
CASSPGGFQETQYF
TGTGCCAGCAGCCCCGGCGGGTTCCAAGAGACCCAGTACTTC
>NA|NA|TRBJ1-4|TRBV14|14
CASSYIGLNEKLFF
TGTGCCAGCAGCTATATTGGGCTGAATGAAAAACTGTTTTTT
>NA|NA|TRBJ2-4|TRBV5-1|17
CASSLEASTGTKNIQYF
TGCGCCAGCAGCTTGGAGGCGTCCACGGGTACCAAAAACATTCAGTACTTC
>TRBD1|NA|TRBJ2-7|TRBV27|15
CASSRHGQGAYEQYF
TGTGCCAGCAGTCGCCACGGACAGGGGGCGTACGAGCAGTACTTC
>NA|few|TRBJ1-2|TRBV14|14
CASSQVQGYYGYTF
TGTGCCAGCAGCCAAGTCCAGGGCTACTATGGCTACACCTTC
>TRBD1|NA|TRBJ1-2|TRBV2|15
CASSPRDRGHYGYTF
TGTGCCAGCAGTCCCCGGGACAGGGGGCATTATGGCTACACCTTC
>TRBD1|few|TRBJ1-5|TRBV10-2|13
CASFAGGDQPQHF
TGCGCCAGCTTTGCAGGGGGCGATCAGCCCCAGCATTTT
>NA|once|TRBJ2-7|TRBV18|13
CASSPSMPSEQYF
TGTGCCAGCTCACCCTCGATGCCGAGCGAGCAGTACTTC
>NA|once|TRBJ1-2|TRBV4-2|14
CASSQGQSYYGYTF
TGTGCCAGCAGCCAAGGACAGTCCTACTATGGCTACACCTTC
>TRBD2|NA|TRBJ2-3|TRBV4-1|18
CASSQDNSREGHKDTQYF
TGCGCCAGCAGCCAAGATAACTCGCGGGAGGGCCATAAAGATACGCAGTATTTT
>TRBD2|NA|TRBJ2-7|TRBV27|13
CASSLSGKPEQYF
TGTGCCAGCAGTCTTAGCGGGAAGCCCGAGCAGTACTTC
>NA|NA|TRBJ2-1|TRBV5-1|15
CASSITPSSYNEQFF
TGCGCCAGCAGTATAACTCCGAGCTCCTACAATGAGCAGTTCTTC
>NA|NA|TRBJ1-5|TRBV20-1|11
CSARAGNTQHF
TGCAGTGCTAGAGCCGGGAATACCCAGCATTTT
>TRBD1|NA|TRBJ1-5|TRBV6-5|15
CASSYSRQGDQPQHF
TGTGCCAGCAGTTACTCAAGACAGGGAGATCAGCCCCAGCATTTT
>NA|few|TRBJ1-1|TRBV7-9|12
CASLRPSPEAFF
TGTGCCAGCCTGCGTCCTTCCCCTGAAGCTTTCTTT
>TRBD1|NA|TRBJ2-7|TRBV2|15
CASSHRPRGPGEQYF
TGTGCCAGCAGTCACCGTCCTAGGGGGCCCGGCGAGCAGTACTTC
>TRBD1|NA|TRBJ1-1|TRBV19|16
CASSPRQGALITEAFF
TGTGCCAGTAGTCCGCGACAGGGGGCGTTGATCACTGAAGCTTTCTTT
>NA|NA|TRBJ1-5|TRBV30|13
CAWSGQLNQPQHF
TGTGCCTGGAGTGGACAGCTCAATCAGCCCCAGCATTTT
>TRBD1|NA|TRBJ2-1|TRBV7-9|15
CASSIDRVVYNEQFF
TGTGCCAGCAGCATAGACAGGGTCGTCTACAATGAGCAGTTCTTC
>NA|few|TRBJ1-4|TRBV4-1|15
CASSLLTDGDEKLFF
TGCGCCAGCAGCCTTCTGACAGACGGCGATGAAAAACTGTTTTTT
>NA|NA|TRBJ1-2|TRBV27|14
CASGPRDTFYGYTF
TGTGCCAGCGGTCCCAGGGACACCTTTTATGGCTACACCTTC
>TRBD1|NA|TRBJ1-3|TRBV29-1|16
CSAGLGQGATGNTIYF
TGCAGCGCAGGACTTGGACAGGGGGCAACTGGAAACACCATATATTTT
>TRBD1|NA|TRBJ1-1|TRBV5-1|16
CASSPGQGAMNTEAFF
TGCGCCAGCAGCCCAGGACAGGGGGCGATGAACACTGAAGCTTTCTTT
>NA|NA|TRBJ1-4|TRBV4-2|16
CASSQDGGKTNEKLFF
TGTGCCAGCAGCCAAGATGGGGGGAAAACTAATGAAAAACTGTTTTTT
>NA|NA|TRBJ2-2|TRBV11-1|15
CASSLGGQVTGELFF
TGTGCCAGCAGCTTAGGGGGCCAAGTCACCGGGGAGCTGTTTTTT